The clone carrying this T cell receptor (beta chain) was found a few times. Its antigen remains unidentified. These data originate in a study of cytomegalovirus exposure and HLA in healthy donors. Study conclusions and caveats: When analyzed later, a missense DCLRE1C variant was found to be linked to TCR beta V- and J-gene trimming. The study found most TCR sequences rare, yet found some public TCRs in many donors. Within a later analysis, the majority of CMV-associated TCR beta chains appeared HLA-restricted.

PCR employed 60 Vbeta and 13 Jbeta primers. The data were produced by immunoSEQ multiplex PCR, yet TCRdb's version contains in-frame clones alone and is incomplete. The table records approximately 130,000 clones, 80% to 85% of them present only once. The sequenced material came from PBMCs. The sequence was obtained from a woman in her forties or fifties in good health and CMV-seropositive.

The CDR3 loop reads CATSSDNVASAYNEQFF. CDR3 sequence (DNA): TGTGCCACCAGCAGCGACAATGTAGCGTCTGCCTACAATGAGCAGTTCTTC. The chain links TRBV15 to TRBJ2-1; perhaps TRBD2 as D (5 bases). Trimming pared 3 bases from V and 2 bases from J, leaving 17 bases between. The CDR3 runs 17 residues. Per the germline V gene, CDR1 is LNHNV and CDR2 is YYDKDF (reference sequence).